Below, 19 T cell receptor beta chains from the same sample are listed, as sequenced in a study of Tregs in tolerant kidney transplant recipients. Generated by immunoSEQ multiplex PCR, the TCRdb table keeps only in-frame clones and is missing some. The data contain just under 65,000 clones, approximately 98% of them singletons. This specimen was Tregs from blood, taken before the transplant. Every receptor here comes from a human donor who received a combined kidney and bone marrow transplant.

The gene calls are TRBV27 and TRBJ2-1; weak D call: TRBD2 (5 bases). This CDR3 is built from 14 residues. The germline CDR1 and CDR2 sequences are MNHEY and SMNVEV (reference sequence). V was trimmed by 7 bases and J by 9 bases, leaving 19 bases between them. CDR3: CASMVRGGFGEQFF. The CDR3 region has the DNA TGTGCCAGCATGGTTCGGGGTGGATTTGGTGAGCAGTTCTTC.

The rearrangement joins TRBV5-5 to TRBJ1-2; 9 bases map to TRBD1. The germline CDR1 and CDR2 sequences are SGHKS and YYEKEE (reference sequence). V shed 1 base, J shed 2 bases, and the junction held 6 bases outside the gene matches. The length of the CDR3 is 16 residues. The CDR3 coding sequence is TGTGCCAGCAGCTTGATCGGGACAGGGCTAAACTATGGCTACACCTTC. Translation: CASSLIGTGLNYGYTF.

This chain joins TRBV7-9 and TRBJ1-2; 7 bases match TRBD1. Germline V gene lookup returns CDR1 SEHNR and CDR2 FQNEAQ (reference sequence). The V and J ends lost 5 bases and 3 bases, in that order; junction bases with no gene match: 9. The CDR3 extends over 15 amino acids. CDR3 region: CASSAQGQPDYGYTF. The DNA of the CDR3 is TGTGCCAGCAGCGCCCAGGGACAGCCCGACTATGGCTACACCTTC.

The chain combines TRBV7-9 with TRBJ1-3; D is ambiguous. V lost 3 bases and J 0 bases, leaving 6 bases between the germline ends. Germline values: CDR1 SEHNR, CDR2 FQNEAQ (reference sequence). The CDR3 length is 14 residues. The chain's CDR3 is CASSFNPSGNTIYF. CDR3 DNA sequence: TGTGCCAGCAGCTTCAATCCCTCTGGAAACACCATATATTTT.

In DNA form, the CDR3 reads TGTGCCAGCAGTCCCAGCGGGAGGGCCCATCTATACAATGAGCAGTTCTTC. This translates into CASSPSGRAHLYNEQFF. The rearrangement joins TRBV25-1 to TRBJ2-1; the match to TRBD2 covers 10 bases. V dropped 5 bases and J dropped 4; count of bases not matched to a gene: 11. Germline assignment: CDR1 MGHDK and CDR2 SYGVNS. CDR3 length equals 17 residues.

The chain recombines TRBV11-3 with TRBJ2-1; perhaps TRBD2 as D (7 bases). The V end lost 3 bases, the J end lost 4 bases, and 28 bases lay between the germline ends. Per germline, CDR1 SGHNT and CDR2 YENEEA. The CDR3 contains 20 residues. The CDR3 bases are TGTGCCAGCAGCTTCTTATGTGTAGAGGGGGGGGATAATCCTTACAATGAGCAGTTCTTC. Protein product: CASSFLCVEGGDNPYNEQFF.

The chain has TRBV7-2 and TRBJ2-7, with 7 bases fitting TRBD1. The V segment lost 5 bases and the J segment 3 bases; nucleotides outside the gene matches: 7. This CDR3 is 14 amino acids long. Germline CDR1 SGHTA, CDR2 FQGNSA. The CDR3 sequence is CASSLVRDSYEQYF. The CDR3 bases are TGTGCCAGCAGCCTCGTCCGGGACAGCTACGAGCAGTACTTC.

The J gene is TRBJ1-5, the V gene TRBV10-2; perhaps TRBD1 as D (6 bases). The germline V and J ends were trimmed by 8 bases and 7 bases, with 18 bases remaining between them. The germline CDR1 and CDR2 sequences are WSHSY and SAAADI. The CDR3 has 14 residues. As DNA, the CDR3 is TGCGCCAGCCAACGGGACCGACAGGCGCAGCCCCAGCATTTT. This codes for CASQRDRQAQPQHF.

J is TRBJ2-2 and V is TRBV7-7; 16 bases map to TRBD2. Losses at the gene ends were 5 bases for V and 5 bases for J; bases not matched to a gene: 8. The CDR3 runs 18 residues. Germline assignment: CDR1 SSHAT and CDR2 FNYEAQ (reference sequence). The chain's CDR3 is CASSPGLAGGPSTGELFF. The CDR3 DNA reads TGTGCCAGCAGCCCGGGACTAGCGGGAGGGCCGTCAACCGGGGAGCTGTTTTTT.

The rearrangement links TRBV5-1 to TRBJ2-3, with 7 bases fitting TRBD1. CDR3 size: 16 residues. V lost 5 bases and J lost 1; bases outside the gene matches: 10. Looked up from germline, CDR1 is SGHRS and CDR2 is YFSETQ. CDR3 protein: CASSPPVTGRTDTQYF. The CDR3 nucleotides read TGCGCCAGCAGTCCGCCCGTGACAGGGCGCACAGATACGCAGTATTTT.

This clone has a single count. V usage is TRBV9 and J usage is TRBJ2-2, with D unclear. The germline CDR1 and CDR2 sequences are SGDLS and YYNGEE. V was shortened by 3 bases and J by 3 bases, with 3 bases between the two germline ends. The CDR3 has 12 amino acids. The CDR3 nucleotides are TGTGCCAGCAGCGCCTACACCGGGGAGCTGTTTTTT. Translated, it gives CASSAYTGELFF.

This chain links TRBV4-1 with TRBJ2-3; 8 nucleotides line up with TRBD2. Germline V CDR1 and CDR2: MGHRA, YSYEKL. This CDR3 spans 18 amino acids. Trimming removed 1 base from V and 3 bases from J; junction bases left unmatched: 12. CDR3 residues: CASSQGLDRGGMTDTQYF. Here the CDR3 DNA reads TGCGCCAGCAGCCAAGGCCTAGACCGGGGGGGCATGACAGATACGCAGTATTTT.

This clone was detected once. The chain links TRBV21-1 to TRBJ2-1; TRBD2, the D gene given by the table, was not confirmed from the DNA. TRBV21-1 is a documented pseudogene. The CDR3 has 11 amino acids. This CDR3 is CASSWRNEQFF. The CDR3 nucleotides are TGTGCCAGCAGTTGGAGGAATGAGCAGTTCTTC.

The chain employs TRBV7-6 and TRBJ2-7; TRBD2 matches 7 bases. The CDR3 totals 17 residues. J gave up 2 bases and V 5 bases, and 15 bases lay outside the gene matches. Germline CDR1 and CDR2: SGHVS and FNYEAQ. CDR3 nucleotide sequence: TGTGCCAGCAGCCCCTTAGGGAGGCGGGGGAGCCCCTACGAGCAGTACTTC. Its translation: CASSPLGRRGSPYEQYF.

V is TRBV11-3 and J is TRBJ2-2; a possible D gene is TRBD2 (6 bases). This CDR3 has 11 residues. V was pared by 1 base and J by 13 bases, with 7 bases between. CDR1 is SGHNT and CDR2 is YENEEA in the germline V gene. CDR3 sequence (DNA): TGTGCCAGCAGCTTAGTGGGAGGGCTGTTTTTT. This translates into CASSLVGGLFF.

The chain combines TRBV10-3 with TRBJ1-2; no reliable D call. This CDR3 spans 12 amino acids. Trimming stripped 5 bases from V and 8 bases from J, with 12 bases between. Per the germline V gene, CDR1 is ENHRY and CDR2 is SYGVKD. Here the CDR3 DNA reads TGTGCCATCAGTCGGACGGAGGGAGGCTACACCTTC. As protein: CAISRTEGGYTF.

The gene calls are TRBV21-1 and TRBJ2-1; the DNA was not used to check the table's D call, TRBD2. TRBV21-1 is a pseudogene segment. This CDR3 is built from 19 residues. The CDR3 loop is CASSKLLLRGRSSYNEQFF. CDR3 in DNA: TGTGCCAGCAGCAAACTTCTTTTACGCGGGAGGAGCTCCTACAATGAGCAGTTCTTC.

This sequence joins TRBV5-4 and TRBJ2-5; weak D call: TRBD1 (6 bases). Germline V CDR1 and CDR2: SGHNT, YYREEE (reference sequence). The CDR3 sequence is 12 residues long. The V and J ends lost 4 bases and 11 bases respectively, with 15 bases between them. CDR3 nucleotide sequence: TGTGCCAGCAGCCTAGACAGGTCTGGGCAGTACTTC. Translation: CASSLDRSGQYF.

V gene TRBV2 combines with J gene TRBJ2-7; D is perhaps TRBD2 (6 bases). Trimming pared 6 bases from V and 12 bases from J, leaving 21 bases between. Germline V CDR1 and CDR2: SNHLY, FYNNEI. This CDR3 has 13 amino acids. CDR3 region: CASRGDSLPRRYF. DNA for the CDR3: TGTGCCAGCAGGGGGGACTCGCTACCCCGGAGGTACTTC.